Listed below are T cell receptor beta chains from one sample, sequenced in a study of cytomegalovirus exposure and HLA in healthy donors. Only in-frame clones appear in the TCRdb table, and some are missing; sequencing was by immunoSEQ multiplex PCR. The sample has approximately 140,000 clones; 70% to 80% are singletons. The specimen was PBMCs. All receptors derive from a human donor in good health. Both conserved end residues are part of each CDR3. The D gene is left open where the match is weak. Not every row has a clone size; where given, it reads once, few, many or a size class.

cdr3_aa	cdr3_nt	d_call	j_call	v_call	clone_size
CASSVEGMVLNEQFF	TGTGCCAGCAGCGTAGAGGGGATGGTTCTCAATGAGCAGTTCTTC	NA	TRBJ2-1	TRBV9	NA
CAISERQGASTYEQYF	TGTGCCATCAGTGAGAGACAGGGGGCTTCCACCTACGAGCAGTACTTC	TRBD1	TRBJ2-7	TRBV10-3	NA
CAISGATRYF	TGTGCCATCAGTGGCGCCACCCGGTACTTC	NA	TRBJ2-7	TRBV10-3	NA
CASTPPGTPPEAFF	TGTGCCAGCACTCCTCCCGGGACACCACCCGAAGCTTTCTTT	NA	TRBJ1-1	TRBV28	NA
CASSPGQGRGGTEAFF	TGCGCCAGCAGCCCAGGACAGGGACGAGGAGGGACTGAAGCTTTCTTT	TRBD1	TRBJ1-1	TRBV4-1	few
CASSERVDRGTDTQYF	TGTGCCAGCAGTGAAAGGGTGGACAGGGGCACAGATACGCAGTATTTT	TRBD1	TRBJ2-3	TRBV6-1	NA
CASSSAPNYGYTF	TGTGCCAGTAGTAGTGCGCCTAACTATGGCTACACCTTC	NA	TRBJ1-2	TRBV19	NA
CASSISSGLSYEQYF	TGTGCCAGTAGTATTTCTAGCGGCCTCTCCTACGAGCAGTACTTC	TRBD2	TRBJ2-7	TRBV19	NA
CASSQRYGFSYEQYF	TGTGCCAGCAGCCAAAGGTACGGGTTTTCCTACGAGCAGTACTTC	NA	TRBJ2-7	TRBV4-2	NA
CASSENYEQYF	TGTGCCAGCAGTGAAAACTACGAGCAGTACTTC	NA	TRBJ2-7	TRBV6-5	NA
CASSVSQGTTGELFF	TGTGCCAGCAGTGTATCCCAGGGAACAACCGGGGAGCTGTTTTTT	NA	TRBJ2-2	TRBV2	NA
CASSNTGVLTEAFF	TGTGCCAGTAGTAACACAGGGGTTTTGACTGAAGCTTTCTTT	TRBD1	TRBJ1-1	TRBV19	few
CASSYSLTEHNEQFF	TGTGCCAGCAGTTACTCCCTGACAGAGCACAATGAGCAGTTCTTC	NA	TRBJ2-1	TRBV6-5	NA
CASSLRRGLATEAFF	TGTGCCAGCAGCTTACGAAGGGGGTTGGCCACTGAAGCTTTCTTT	NA	TRBJ1-1	TRBV7-2	NA
CASSSLRGSYGYTF	TGTGCCAGCAGTTCCCTGCGGGGCTCCTATGGCTACACCTTC	NA	TRBJ1-2	TRBV28	NA
CASTFAGTGGDEQYF	TGTGCCAGCACCTTCGCGGGGACAGGGGGTGATGAGCAGTACTTC	TRBD1	TRBJ2-7	TRBV6-1	NA
CAWSVGGPGGYTF	TGTGCCTGGAGTGTGGGAGGGCCCGGTGGCTACACCTTC	NA	TRBJ1-2	TRBV30	once
CASSLGIGIPTDTQYF	TGTGCCAGCAGTTTAGGAATCGGGATCCCCACAGATACGCAGTATTTT	NA	TRBJ2-3	TRBV27	NA
CASSFGQGIEQYF	TGTGCCAGCAGTTTCGGACAGGGGATCGAGCAGTACTTC	TRBD1	TRBJ2-7	TRBV27	once
CASSYSMSSGGYPF	TGTGCCAGCAGTTACTCGATGTCCTCGGGGGGCTACCCCTTC	NA	TRBJ1-2	TRBV6-5	NA
CATSQRGLNRGFMNTEAFF	TGTGCCACCAGCCAGAGGGGGTTGAACAGGGGATTCATGAACACTGAAGCTTTCTTT	TRBD1	TRBJ1-1	TRBV15	NA
CASKHEAYGNQPQHF	TGTGCCAGCAAACACGAGGCGTACGGGAATCAGCCCCAGCATTTT	NA	TRBJ1-5	TRBV19	NA
CASSGTTGANTEAFF	TGCGCCAGCAGCGGAACGACAGGGGCAAACACTGAAGCTTTCTTT	TRBD1	TRBJ1-1	TRBV5-1	NA
CASSVRLAGTYEQYF	TGTGCCAGCAGCGTGAGACTAGCGGGGACCTACGAGCAGTACTTC	TRBD2	TRBJ2-7	TRBV5-6	NA
CASSYSGAGGRNEQFF	TGTGCCAGCAGTTACTCGGGAGCGGGGGGGCGAAATGAGCAGTTCTTC	TRBD2	TRBJ2-1	TRBV6-5	NA
CASSGSYTEAFF	TGTGCCAGCAGTGGCAGTTACACTGAAGCTTTCTTT	NA	TRBJ1-1	TRBV28	NA
CASSQGTGSNSPLHF	TGTGCCAGCTCACAAGGGACAGGGAGTAATTCACCCCTCCACTTT	TRBD1	TRBJ1-6	TRBV18	few
CASNLPRPDAGFYNEQFF	TGTGCCAGCAACCTCCCAAGGCCCGACGCAGGCTTCTACAATGAGCAGTTCTTC	NA	TRBJ2-1	TRBV11-2	NA
CASSQLAGGIHEQFF	TGTGCCAGCAGCCAACTAGCGGGGGGAATCCATGAGCAGTTCTTC	TRBD2	TRBJ2-1	TRBV7-9	NA
CASSSAGISNQPQHF	TGTGCCAGCAGTTCCGCAGGGATCAGCAATCAGCCCCAGCATTTT	NA	TRBJ1-5	TRBV27	NA
CASSPLSSNYGYPF	TGTGCCAGCTCACCACTTTCCAGCAACTATGGCTACCCCTTC	NA	TRBJ1-2	TRBV18	once
CASSDGQGYYEQYF	TGTGCCAGCAGTGATGGGCAGGGGTACTACGAGCAGTACTTC	NA	TRBJ2-7	TRBV2	NA